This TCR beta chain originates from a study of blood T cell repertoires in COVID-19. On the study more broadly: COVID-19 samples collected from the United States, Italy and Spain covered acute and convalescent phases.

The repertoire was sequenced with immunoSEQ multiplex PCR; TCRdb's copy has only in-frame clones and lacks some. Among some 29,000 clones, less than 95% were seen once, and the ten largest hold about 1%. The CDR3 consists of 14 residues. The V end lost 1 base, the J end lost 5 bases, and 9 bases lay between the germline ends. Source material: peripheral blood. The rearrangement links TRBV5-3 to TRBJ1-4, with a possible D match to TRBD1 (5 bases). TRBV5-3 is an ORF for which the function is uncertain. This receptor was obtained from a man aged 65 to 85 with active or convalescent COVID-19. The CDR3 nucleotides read TGTGCCAGAAGCTTGTTGGGGCCGAATGAAAAACTGTTTTTT. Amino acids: CARSLLGPNEKLFF.